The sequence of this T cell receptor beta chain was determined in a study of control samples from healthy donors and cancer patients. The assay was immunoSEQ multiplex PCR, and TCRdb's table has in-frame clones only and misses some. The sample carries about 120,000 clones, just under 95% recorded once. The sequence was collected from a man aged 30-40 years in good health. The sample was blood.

CDR3 sequence (DNA): TGTGCCAGCAGAGCGGCTACCGGCCCCCCCGAAGCTTTCTTT. It translates to CASRAATGPPEAFF. This sequence joins TRBV27 and TRBJ1-1; no definite D call. The V end was cut by 6 bases, the J end by 8 bases, with 19 bases between. The V gene's germline CDR1 is MNHEY and CDR2 SMNVEV (reference sequence). The CDR3 length is 14 residues.